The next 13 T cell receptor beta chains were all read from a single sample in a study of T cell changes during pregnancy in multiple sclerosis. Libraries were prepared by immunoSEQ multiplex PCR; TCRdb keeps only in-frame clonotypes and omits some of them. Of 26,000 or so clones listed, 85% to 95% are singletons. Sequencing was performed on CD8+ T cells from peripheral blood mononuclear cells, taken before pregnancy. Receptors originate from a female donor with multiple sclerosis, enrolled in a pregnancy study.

CDR3 amino acids: CASSYSGGREAFF. For the CDR3, the DNA is TGTGCCAGCAGTTACTCGGGAGGGAGGGAAGCTTTCTTT. The rearrangement uses TRBV6-5 and TRBJ1-1; no definite D call. The CDR3 is 13 amino acids. Germline V gene lookup returns CDR1 MNHEY and CDR2 SVGAGI. The ends were cut back, 0 bases at V and 8 bases at J, with 10 bases in the middle.

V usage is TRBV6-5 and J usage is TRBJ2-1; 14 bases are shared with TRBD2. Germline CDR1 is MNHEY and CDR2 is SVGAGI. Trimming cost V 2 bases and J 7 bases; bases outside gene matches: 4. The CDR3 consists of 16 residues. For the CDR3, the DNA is TGTGCCAGCAGTTACCCCGGACTAGCGGGAGGAAATGAGCAGTTCTTC. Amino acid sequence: CASSYPGLAGGNEQFF.

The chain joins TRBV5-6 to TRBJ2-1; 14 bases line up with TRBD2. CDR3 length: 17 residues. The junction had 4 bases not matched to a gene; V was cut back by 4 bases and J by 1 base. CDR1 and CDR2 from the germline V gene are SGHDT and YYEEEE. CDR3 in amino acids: CASSAGLAGGSYNEQFF. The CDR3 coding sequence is TGTGCCAGCAGCGCCGGACTAGCGGGAGGTTCCTACAATGAGCAGTTCTTC.

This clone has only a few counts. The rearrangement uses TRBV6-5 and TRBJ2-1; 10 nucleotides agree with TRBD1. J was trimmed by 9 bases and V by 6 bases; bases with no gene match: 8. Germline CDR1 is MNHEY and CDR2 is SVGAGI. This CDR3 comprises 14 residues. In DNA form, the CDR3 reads TGTGCCAGCAGCCGCGACAGGGGGCTGGCTGAGCAGTTCTTC. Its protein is CASSRDRGLAEQFF.

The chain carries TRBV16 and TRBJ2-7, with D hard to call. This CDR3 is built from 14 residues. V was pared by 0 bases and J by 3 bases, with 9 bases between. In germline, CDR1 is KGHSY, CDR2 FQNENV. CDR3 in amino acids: CASSQSVSNYEQYF. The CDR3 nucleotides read TGTGCCAGCAGCCAATCTGTCAGTAACTACGAGCAGTACTTC.

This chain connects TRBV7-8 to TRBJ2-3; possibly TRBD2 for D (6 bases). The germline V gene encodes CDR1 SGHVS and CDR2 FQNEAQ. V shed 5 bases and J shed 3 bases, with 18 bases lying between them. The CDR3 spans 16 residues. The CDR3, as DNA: TGTGCCAGCAGCCCATACGCGGGGATGGAGACAGATACGCAGTATTTT. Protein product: CASSPYAGMETDTQYF.

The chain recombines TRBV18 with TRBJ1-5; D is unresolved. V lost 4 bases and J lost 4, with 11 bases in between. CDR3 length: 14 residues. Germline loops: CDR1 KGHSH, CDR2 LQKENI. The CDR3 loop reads CASSQENGNQPQHF. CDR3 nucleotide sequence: TGTGCCAGCTCACAGGAGAACGGTAATCAGCCCCAGCATTTT.

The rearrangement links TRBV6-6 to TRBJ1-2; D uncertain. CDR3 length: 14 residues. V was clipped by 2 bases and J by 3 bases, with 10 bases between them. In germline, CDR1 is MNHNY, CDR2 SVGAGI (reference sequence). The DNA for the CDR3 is TGTGCCAGCAGTTACGTCTTGGAGGACTATGGCTACACCTTC. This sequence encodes CASSYVLEDYGYTF.

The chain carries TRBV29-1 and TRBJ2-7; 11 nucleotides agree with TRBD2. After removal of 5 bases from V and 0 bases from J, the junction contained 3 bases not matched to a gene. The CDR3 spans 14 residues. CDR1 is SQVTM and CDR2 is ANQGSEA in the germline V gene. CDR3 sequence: CSVRGLADSYEQYF. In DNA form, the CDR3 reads TGCAGCGTTCGGGGACTAGCGGACTCCTACGAGCAGTACTTC.

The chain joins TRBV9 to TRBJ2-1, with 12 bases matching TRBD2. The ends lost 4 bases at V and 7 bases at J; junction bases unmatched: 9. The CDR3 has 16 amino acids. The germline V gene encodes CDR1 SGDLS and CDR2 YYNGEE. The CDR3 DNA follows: TGTGCCAGCAGCCCCCGACTAGCGGGAGTCATGAATGAGCAGTTCTTC. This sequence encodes CASSPRLAGVMNEQFF.

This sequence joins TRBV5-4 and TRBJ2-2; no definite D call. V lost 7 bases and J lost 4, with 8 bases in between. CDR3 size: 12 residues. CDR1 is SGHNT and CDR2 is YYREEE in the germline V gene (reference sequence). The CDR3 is CASSSPTGELFF. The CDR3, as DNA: TGTGCCAGCTCCTCCCCCACCGGGGAGCTGTTTTTT. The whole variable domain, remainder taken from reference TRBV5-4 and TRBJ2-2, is ETGVTQSPTHLIKTRGQQVTLRCSSQSGHNTVSWYQQALGQGPQFIFQYYREEENGRGNFPPRFSGLQFPNYSSELNVNALELDDSALYLCASSSPTGELFFGEGSRLTVL.

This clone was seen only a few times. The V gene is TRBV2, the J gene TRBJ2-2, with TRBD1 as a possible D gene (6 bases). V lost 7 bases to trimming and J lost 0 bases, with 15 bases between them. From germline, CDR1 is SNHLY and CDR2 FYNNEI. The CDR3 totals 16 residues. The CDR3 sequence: CASTLFGTTNTGELFF. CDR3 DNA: TGTGCCAGCACTCTATTCGGGACAACGAACACCGGGGAGCTGTTTTTT.

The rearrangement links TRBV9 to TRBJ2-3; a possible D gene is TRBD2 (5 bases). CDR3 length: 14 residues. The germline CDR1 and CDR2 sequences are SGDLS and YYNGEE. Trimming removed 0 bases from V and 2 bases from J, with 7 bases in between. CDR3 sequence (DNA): TGTGCCAGCAGCGTAGAACTAGTCACAGATACGCAGTATTTT. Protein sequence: CASSVELVTDTQYF.